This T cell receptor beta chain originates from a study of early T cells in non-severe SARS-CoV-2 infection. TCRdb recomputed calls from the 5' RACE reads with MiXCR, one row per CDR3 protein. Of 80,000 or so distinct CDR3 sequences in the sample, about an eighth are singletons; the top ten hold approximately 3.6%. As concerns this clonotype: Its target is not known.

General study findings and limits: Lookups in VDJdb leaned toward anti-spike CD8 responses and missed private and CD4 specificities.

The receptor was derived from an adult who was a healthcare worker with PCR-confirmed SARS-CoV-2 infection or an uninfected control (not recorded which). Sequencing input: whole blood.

Here the CDR3 reads CASSLAPAGQGGDGYTF. As DNA, the CDR3 is TGCGCCAGCAGCTTGGCCCCTGCTGGACAGGGTGGCGATGGCTACACCTTC. The V and J genes are TRBV5-1 and TRBJ1-2; 8 bases match TRBD1. J gave up 6 bases and V 0 bases, and 13 bases lay outside the gene matches. The CDR3 runs to 17 residues. Germline assignment: CDR1 SGHRS and CDR2 YFSETQ.